Sequencing of this T cell receptor (beta chain) was carried out in a study of T cells in Graves' hyperthyroidism and ophthalmopathy. About the research overall: Pretreatment peripheral blood was obtained at initial diagnosis.

The length of the CDR3 is 12 residues. Germline CDR1 reads SGHAT; CDR2 reads FQNNGV. V dropped 6 bases and J dropped 11 bases, with 15 bases sitting between them. TCR beta CDR3 regions were amplified from RNA transcripts. An initial round of RT-PCR targeting the TCR CDR3 relied on the HTBI primer set. Each CDR3 protein gets one entry after TCRdb re-called the multiplex PCR reads with MiXCR. This sample has around 190,000 distinct CDR3 sequences, with roughly 17% found just once. This clonotype was observed many times. Sequencing input: blood. The V call is TRBV11-2, the J call TRBJ2-3, with D possibly TRBD1 on 5 matching bases. The sequence came from a woman aged 45-60 years with Graves' hyperthyroidism. This CDR3 is CASSPTGTRQYF. In DNA form, the CDR3 reads TGTGCCAGCAGTCCTACAGGAACAAGGCAGTATTTT.